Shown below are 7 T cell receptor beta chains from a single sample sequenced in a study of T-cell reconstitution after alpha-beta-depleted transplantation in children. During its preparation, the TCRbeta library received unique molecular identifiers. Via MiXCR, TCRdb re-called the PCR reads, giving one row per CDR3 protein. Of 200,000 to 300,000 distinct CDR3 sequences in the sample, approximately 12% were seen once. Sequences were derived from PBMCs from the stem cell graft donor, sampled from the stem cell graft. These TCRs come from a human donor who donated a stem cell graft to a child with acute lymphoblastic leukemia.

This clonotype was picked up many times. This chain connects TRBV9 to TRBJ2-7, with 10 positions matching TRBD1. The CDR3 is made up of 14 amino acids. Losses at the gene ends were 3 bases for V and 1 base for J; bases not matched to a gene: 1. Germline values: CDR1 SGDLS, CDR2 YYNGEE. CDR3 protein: CASSEGQGSYEQYF. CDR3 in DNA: TGTGCCAGCAGCGAGGGACAGGGGTCCTACGAGCAGTACTTC.

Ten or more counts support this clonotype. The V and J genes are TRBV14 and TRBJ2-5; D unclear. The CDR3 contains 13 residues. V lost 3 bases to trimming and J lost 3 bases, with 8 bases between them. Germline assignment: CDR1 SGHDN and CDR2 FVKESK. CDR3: CASSHINKETQYF. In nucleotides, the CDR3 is TGTGCCAGCAGCCACATAAACAAAGAGACCCAGTACTTC.

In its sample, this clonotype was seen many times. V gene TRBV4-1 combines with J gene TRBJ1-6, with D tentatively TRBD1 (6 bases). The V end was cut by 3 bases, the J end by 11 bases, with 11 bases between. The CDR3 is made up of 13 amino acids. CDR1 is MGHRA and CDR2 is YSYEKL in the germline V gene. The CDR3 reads CASSQQGRTPLHF. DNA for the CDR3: TGCGCCAGCAGCCAGCAGGGGAGGACACCCCTCCACTTT.

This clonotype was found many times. CDR3 loop: CASSHQNYEQYF. CDR3 DNA sequence: TGTGCCAGCAGTCACCAGAACTACGAGCAGTACTTC. The rearrangement links TRBV12-3 or TRBV12-4 to TRBJ2-7, with unresolved D. This CDR3 has 12 amino acids. The V end was cut by 5 bases, the J end by 3 bases, with 8 bases between.

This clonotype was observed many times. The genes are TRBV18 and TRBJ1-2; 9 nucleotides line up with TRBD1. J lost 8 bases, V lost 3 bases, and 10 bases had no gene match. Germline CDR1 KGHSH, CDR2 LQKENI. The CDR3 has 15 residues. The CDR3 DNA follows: TGTGCCAGCTCACCCGGGACAGGGTCGAGTAGCGGCTACACCTTC. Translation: CASSPGTGSSSGYTF.

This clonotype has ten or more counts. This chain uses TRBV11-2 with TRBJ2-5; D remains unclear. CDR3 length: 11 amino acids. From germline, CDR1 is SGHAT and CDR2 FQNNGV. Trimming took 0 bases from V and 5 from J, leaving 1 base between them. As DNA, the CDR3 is TGTGCCAGCAGCTTAGATGAGACCCAGTACTTC. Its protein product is CASSLDETQYF.

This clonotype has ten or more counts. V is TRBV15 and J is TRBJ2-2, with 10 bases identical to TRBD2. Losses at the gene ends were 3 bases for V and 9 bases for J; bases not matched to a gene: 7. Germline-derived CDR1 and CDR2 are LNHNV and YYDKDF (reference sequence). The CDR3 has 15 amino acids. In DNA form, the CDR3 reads TGTGCCACCAGCAGTGGACTAGCGGTCCGCCGGGAGCTGTTTTTT. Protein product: CATSSGLAVRRELFF.